This T cell receptor (beta chain) derives from a study of T cell clonality in common variable immunodeficiency. Profiled with immunoSEQ multiplex PCR; TCRdb holds only in-frame clones, not every one. The profile covers about 59,000 clones, none occurring a single time. V dropped 2 bases and J dropped 4 bases, with 14 bases sitting between them. Germline CDR1 SGHTA, CDR2 FQGTGA. The length of the CDR3 is 15 residues. This clone came up many times. The CDR3 end lies 3 residues beyond the end of the read and is filled in from the germline J gene. This rearrangement joins TRBV7-3 to TRBJ2-5, with TRBD2 as a possible D gene (7 bases). This receptor was obtained from a person between 18 and 69 years old in good health. Sequencing was carried out using peripheral blood mononuclear cells. CDR3 sequence reads: CASSLGGAPPETQYF. The sequenced part of the CDR3 DNA is TGTGCCAGCAGCTTAGGGGGGGCGCCCCCAGAGACC.